The next 31 T cell receptor beta chains were all read from a single sample in a study of blood T cell repertoires in COVID-19. Assay: immunoSEQ multiplex PCR; the TCRdb copy retains only in-frame clones and omits some. Here the sample spans about 190,000 clones, under 80% being singletons. Input material: peripheral blood. Receptors were obtained from a woman aged 50 to 60 with acute or convalescent COVID-19.

This sequence joins TRBV28 and TRBJ1-1; D call uncertain. The CDR3 has 13 amino acids. V lost 4 bases, J lost 0 bases, and 6 bases lay in between. Looked up from germline, CDR1 is MDHEN and CDR2 is SYDVKM. CDR3: CASSSIMNTEAFF. The CDR3 DNA sequence: TGTGCCAGCAGTTCTATTATGAACACTGAAGCTTTCTTT.

V gene TRBV5-1 combines with J gene TRBJ2-1; 13 bases align to TRBD2. V trimming: 4 bases; J trimming: 8 bases; junction bases outside the gene matches: 6. The CDR3 loop spans 15 amino acids. CDR1 SGHRS and CDR2 YFSETQ come from the germline V gene. The CDR3, as DNA: TGCGCCAGCAGCCCCCGGACTAGCGGGAGCCATGAGCAGTTCTTC. Translation: CASSPRTSGSHEQFF.

In this sample, this clone turned up once. The chain links TRBV30 to TRBJ2-2, with TRBD2 matching over 7 bases. Germline V lookup: CDR1 GTSNPN, CDR2 SVGIG (reference sequence). The CDR3 runs to 15 residues. Losses at the gene ends were 3 bases for V and 7 bases for J; bases not matched to a gene: 11. The CDR3 bases are TGTGCCTGGAGGCCCCGGGGAGGGAGGAACGGGGAGCTGTTTTTT. The encoded protein is CAWRPRGGRNGELFF.

The chain joins TRBV7-6 to TRBJ2-5; 8 bases are a match to TRBD2. In germline, CDR1 is SGHVS, CDR2 FNYEAQ. J gave up 1 base and V 3 bases, and 7 bases lay outside the gene matches. This CDR3 is 16 amino acids long. CDR3 sequence reads: CASSFRSGGAQETQYF. CDR3 bases: TGTGCCAGCAGCTTCAGGAGCGGGGGCGCCCAAGAGACCCAGTACTTC.

The gene calls are TRBV10-2 and TRBJ1-1, with TRBD1 identical over 8 bases. V was clipped by 2 bases and J by 5 bases; unmatched bases: 7. From germline, CDR1 is WSHSY and CDR2 SAAADI. There are 15 residues in the CDR3. CDR3 coding DNA: TGCGCCAGCAGTGAGATGACAGGGGTGAGGACTGAAGCTTTCTTT. It specifies CASSEMTGVRTEAFF.

The chain combines TRBV30 with TRBJ2-5; tentative D call: TRBD2 (6 bases). V was pared by 0 bases and J by 5 bases, with 19 bases between. The CDR3 has 16 residues. Germline V CDR1 and CDR2: GTSNPN, SVGIG (reference sequence). This CDR3 reads CAWSVLGRTLHETQYF. In nucleotides, the CDR3 is TGTGCCTGGAGTGTACTCGGGAGAACGCTCCACGAGACCCAGTACTTC.

In this sample, this clone turned up once. J is TRBJ2-2 and V is TRBV15, with D possibly TRBD1 on 5 matching bases. The CDR3 runs to 17 residues. The germline CDR1 and CDR2 sequences are LNHNV and YYDKDF (reference sequence). V lost 0 bases, J lost 7 bases, and 18 bases lay in between. The chain's CDR3 is CATSRDWVAGQDGELFF. The DNA for the CDR3 is TGTGCCACCAGCAGAGATTGGGTAGCAGGGCAGGACGGGGAGCTGTTTTTT.

J is TRBJ1-6 and V is TRBV19; perhaps TRBD1 as D (5 bases). Looked up from germline, CDR1 is LNHDA and CDR2 is SQIVND (reference sequence). The ends were cut back, 5 bases at V and 1 base at J, with 15 bases in the middle. CDR3 length: 17 amino acids. The CDR3 reads CASSPRPGESYNSPLHF. CDR3 bases: TGTGCCAGTAGTCCTCGCCCGGGGGAATCCTATAATTCACCCCTCCACTTT.

This chain uses TRBV27 with TRBJ2-1; 7 nucleotides line up with TRBD2. The CDR3 is 16 amino acids. The germline CDR1 and CDR2 sequences are MNHEY and SMNVEV (reference sequence). V lost 5 bases and J lost 5; bases outside the gene matches: 12. CDR3 sequence (DNA): TGTGCCAGCAGTCCCCCCTCGGGGGGAGGAAACAATGAGCAGTTCTTC. Translating gives CASSPPSGGGNNEQFF.

J is TRBJ2-3 and V is TRBV27, with D possibly matching TRBD1 (6 bases). The CDR3 length is 16 residues. V was cut by 2 bases and J by 1 base, with 13 bases left in between. Germline-derived CDR1 and CDR2 are MNHEY and SMNVEV (reference sequence). In nucleotides, the CDR3 is TGTGCCAGCAGTTTAGCCCTGGCAGGGGGCACAGATACGCAGTATTTT. This encodes CASSLALAGGTDTQYF.

This clone came up a few times. The chain links TRBV3-1 (or the pseudogene TRBV3-2) to TRBJ1-1; 7 bases are shared with TRBD1. With 5 bases clipped from V and 3 bases from J, the junction kept 6 bases outside the gene matches. This CDR3 spans 14 amino acids. CDR1 and CDR2 (germline): LGHDT, YNNKEL (reference sequence). Here the CDR3 reads CASSSQGWYTEAFF. The CDR3, as DNA: TGTGCCAGCAGCTCACAGGGGTGGTACACTGAAGCTTTCTTT.

The V and J genes are TRBV29-1 and TRBJ2-7; the match to TRBD2 covers 10 bases. The CDR3 consists of 13 residues. Trimming removed 7 bases from V and 5 bases from J; junction bases left unmatched: 8. Germline V gene sequence: CDR1 SQVTM, CDR2 ANQGSEA. The CDR3 nucleotides are TGCAGCGGCGTTTCCGGGACTAGCGACGAGCAGTACTTC. Translating it yields CSGVSGTSDEQYF.

The rearrangement uses TRBV6-5 and TRBJ2-7, with a tentative D call TRBD1 (7 bases). The CDR3 sequence is 13 residues long. Germline V lookup: CDR1 MNHEY, CDR2 SVGAGI. V was trimmed by 1 base and J by 6 bases, leaving 10 bases between them. The CDR3 loop reads CASSYWQGGEQYF. The CDR3 DNA follows: TGTGCCAGCAGTTACTGGCAGGGGGGCGAGCAGTACTTC.

The V gene is TRBV10-3, the J gene TRBJ2-7, with no clear D. The CDR3 consists of 15 residues. The V end lost 2 bases, the J end lost 2 bases, and 13 bases lay between the germline ends. Germline V gene lookup returns CDR1 ENHRY and CDR2 SYGVKD. In DNA form, the CDR3 reads TGTGCCATCAGTGAGGACCCCGGCCGGGCCTACGAGCAGTACTTC. Amino acid sequence: CAISEDPGRAYEQYF.

With respect to this clone: Its ends do not fully match the called genes, so a read error is possible. The V and J genes are TRBV6-4 and TRBJ1-1; 8 bases align to TRBD1. Germline CDR1 reads MRHNA; CDR2 reads SNTAGT. The CDR3 is made up of 14 amino acids. The CDR3: CASRAQGANPEAFF. The CDR3, as DNA: TGTGCCAGCAGGGCCCAGGGGGCGAACCCTGAAGCTTTCTTT.

This sequence joins TRBV5-1 and TRBJ1-5; D might be TRBD1 (6 bases). The ends were cut back, 0 bases at V and 9 bases at J, with 10 bases in the middle. The V gene's germline CDR1 is SGHRS and CDR2 YFSETQ. This CDR3 contains 13 residues. The CDR3 loop reads CASSLDREGPQHF. The CDR3 DNA reads TGCGCCAGCAGCTTGGACAGGGAAGGGCCCCAGCATTTT.

The CDR3 region has the DNA TGTGCCAGCAGACCCGGGACGGGGGGATACAATGAGCAGTTCTTC. Translating gives CASRPGTGGYNEQFF. J is TRBJ2-1 and V is TRBV6-5; TRBD2 matches 7 bases. The J segment lost 4 bases and the V segment lost 6 bases, leaving 9 bases of the junction unmatched. There are 15 residues in the CDR3. Germline V lookup: CDR1 MNHEY, CDR2 SVGAGI.

The V gene is TRBV19, the J gene TRBJ1-2; D might be TRBD1 (6 bases). V lost 5 bases to trimming and J lost 4 bases, with 14 bases between them. There are 14 residues in the CDR3. Germline V lookup: CDR1 LNHDA, CDR2 SQIVND (reference sequence). The CDR3 DNA reads as TGTGCCAGTAGTCCTCGGGGACACGGCTATGGCTACACCTTC. Its translation is CASSPRGHGYGYTF.

This sequence joins TRBV20-1 and TRBJ2-1; 8 positions agree with TRBD2. Germline values: CDR1 DFQATT, CDR2 SNEGSKA (reference sequence). After removal of 3 bases from V and 1 base from J, the junction contained 5 bases not matched to a gene. This CDR3 comprises 15 residues. The CDR3 DNA is TGCAGTGCTAGTCGGGCGGGGGGTTCCTACAATGAGCAGTTCTTC. Residues: CSASRAGGSYNEQFF.

The chain recombines TRBV19 with TRBJ1-6, with a weak D call TRBD1 (6 bases). Germline assignment: CDR1 LNHDA and CDR2 SQIVND (reference sequence). CDR3 length: 16 amino acids. The germline V and J ends were trimmed by 5 bases and 8 bases, with 19 bases remaining between them. In DNA form, the CDR3 reads TGTGCCAGTAGTCTCAGTACAGGGACCCCACATTCACCCCTCCACTTT. Its translation is CASSLSTGTPHSPLHF.

This rearrangement joins TRBV7-9 to TRBJ1-1; D may be TRBD1 (6 bases). This CDR3 has 17 amino acids. Trimming removed 5 bases from V and 1 base from J, with 20 bases in between. Germline V gene sequence: CDR1 SEHNR, CDR2 FQNEAQ (reference sequence). CDR3 coding DNA: TGTGCCAGCAGCCATATTAGCGCGGGCAGGGGGAACACTGAAGCTTTCTTT. This codes for CASSHISAGRGNTEAFF.

The chain has TRBV7-9 and TRBJ1-2; 7 bases are a match to TRBD1. The CDR3 is 15 amino acids. Germline V gene data show CDR1 as SEHNR and CDR2 as FQNEAQ (reference sequence). Losses at the gene ends were 6 bases for V and 5 bases for J; bases not matched to a gene: 12. The DNA of the CDR3 is TGTGCCAGCAGTAGGGAAGGGGGGACAGCTTATGGCTACACCTTC. Residues: CASSREGGTAYGYTF. The complete variable domain, with remaining parts taken from reference TRBV7-9 and TRBJ1-2, reads DTGVSQNPRHKITKRGQNVTFRCDPISEHNRLYWYRQTLGQGPEFLTYFQNEAQLEKSRLLSDRFSAERPKGSFSTLEIQRTEQGDSAMYLCASSREGGTAYGYTFGSGTRLTVV.

V gene TRBV6-5 combines with J gene TRBJ2-3; 10 bases are a match to TRBD1. The CDR3 is 14 residues long. CDR1 and CDR2 (germline): MNHEY, SVGAGI. V dropped 6 bases and J dropped 4; count of bases not matched to a gene: 4. DNA for the CDR3: TGTGCCAGCAGAAACGGACAGGGGGCAGATACGCAGTATTTT. It specifies CASRNGQGADTQYF.

The V gene is TRBV10-3, the J gene TRBJ2-1, with 9 positions matching TRBD2. Germline CDR1 is ENHRY and CDR2 is SYGVKD. V trimming: 10 bases; J trimming: 6 bases; junction bases outside the gene matches: 4. There are 12 residues in the CDR3. The CDR3 DNA is TGTGCCACCGCGGGGGGGCTCAATGAGCAGTTCTTC. It translates to CATAGGLNEQFF.

The chain uses TRBV6-6 and TRBJ1-6, with TRBD1 matching 9 bases. The CDR3 spans 18 residues. Trimming at V came to 5 bases and at J to 10 bases, leaving 18 bases not matched to a gene. Germline V gene lookup returns CDR1 MNHNY and CDR2 SVGAGI (reference sequence). For the CDR3, the DNA is TGTGCCAGCAGTCTGGGATTCTACAGGGGGCGTTCCAGCTCACCCCTCCACTTT. It encodes CASSLGFYRGRSSSPLHF.

The chain carries TRBV4-3 and TRBJ2-1; weak D call: TRBD2 (6 bases). The CDR3 has 15 residues. Trimming removed 6 bases from V and 3 bases from J, with 15 bases in between. The germline V gene encodes CDR1 LGHNA and CDR2 YSLEER. The CDR3 DNA reads as TGCGCCAGCAGTCGTTTGTCGGACTACTACAATGAGCAGTTCTTC. Translated, it gives CASSRLSDYYNEQFF.

V gene TRBV7-2 combines with J gene TRBJ2-2; D may be TRBD2 (5 bases). V was trimmed by 7 bases and J by 1 base, leaving 10 bases between them. This CDR3 has 14 residues. The germline V gene encodes CDR1 SGHTA and CDR2 FQGNSA. CDR3 sequence: CASIRTLNTGELFF. The CDR3 region has the DNA TGTGCCAGCATAAGGACTTTGAACACCGGGGAGCTGTTTTTT.

The rearrangement links TRBV7-6 to TRBJ1-1; a possible D gene is TRBD1 (6 bases). Germline CDR1 reads SGHVS; CDR2 reads FNYEAQ. The CDR3 contains 15 residues. V lost 1 base to trimming and J lost 7 bases, with 16 bases between them. The CDR3 reads CASSLGAGGAGEAFF. DNA of the CDR3: TGTGCCAGCAGCTTAGGAGCTGGGGGGGCAGGTGAAGCTTTCTTT.

The V gene is TRBV5-1, the J gene TRBJ2-3; weak D call: TRBD2 (6 bases). This CDR3 spans 15 amino acids. Per the germline V gene, CDR1 is SGHRS and CDR2 is YFSETQ. Trimming removed 6 bases at V and 0 bases at J, with 14 bases between. The CDR3 loop reads CASTPGSGSTDTQYF. The CDR3 DNA follows: TGCGCCAGCACCCCGGGTAGCGGAAGCACAGATACGCAGTATTTT.

This clone appeared once. This rearrangement joins TRBV4-3 to TRBJ2-7; D may be TRBD2 (5 bases). The length of the CDR3 is 17 residues. The ends were cut back, 0 bases at V and 0 bases at J, with 15 bases in the middle. The V gene's germline CDR1 is LGHNA and CDR2 YSLEER. The CDR3 spells CASSQDLGSESSYEQYF. The CDR3 DNA is TGCGCCAGCAGCCAAGATCTTGGGAGCGAGAGCTCCTACGAGCAGTACTTC.

The chain is built from TRBV27 and TRBJ2-1; a possible D gene is TRBD2 (6 bases). There are 16 residues in the CDR3. The germline CDR1 and CDR2 sequences are MNHEY and SMNVEV (reference sequence). V gave up 5 bases and J gave up 3 bases, with 17 bases separating them. CDR3 DNA sequence: TGTGCCAGCAGTCGCGAGACTAGGTTGAACTACAATGAGCAGTTCTTC. Its protein product is CASSRETRLNYNEQFF.